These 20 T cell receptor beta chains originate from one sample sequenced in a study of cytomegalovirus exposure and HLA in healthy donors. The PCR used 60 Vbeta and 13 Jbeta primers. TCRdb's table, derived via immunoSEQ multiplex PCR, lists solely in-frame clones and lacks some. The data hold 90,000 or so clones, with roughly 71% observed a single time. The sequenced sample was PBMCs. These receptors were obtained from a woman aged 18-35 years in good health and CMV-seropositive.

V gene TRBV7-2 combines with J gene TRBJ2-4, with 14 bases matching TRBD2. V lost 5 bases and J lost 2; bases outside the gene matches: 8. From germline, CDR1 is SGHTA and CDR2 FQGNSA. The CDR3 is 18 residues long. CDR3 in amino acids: CASSLGTSGSGSKNIQYF. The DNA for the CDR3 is TGTGCCAGCAGCCTTGGGACTAGCGGGAGTGGGTCCAAAAACATTCAGTACTTC.

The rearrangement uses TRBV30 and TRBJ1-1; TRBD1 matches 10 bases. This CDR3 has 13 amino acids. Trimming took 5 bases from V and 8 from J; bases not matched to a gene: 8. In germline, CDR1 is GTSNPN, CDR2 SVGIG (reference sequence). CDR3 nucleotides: TGTGCCTGGGGAATCTGGACAGGGGGGGAAGCTTTCTTT. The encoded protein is CAWGIWTGGEAFF.

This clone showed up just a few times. The CDR3 loop is CASSLQGRFEPQHF. CDR3 in DNA: TGTGCCAGTAGTCTACAGGGGAGGTTTGAGCCCCAGCATTTT. The chain couples TRBV19 to TRBJ1-5; 7 bases are a match to TRBD1. In germline, CDR1 is LNHDA, CDR2 SQIVND (reference sequence). This CDR3 has 14 amino acids. After removal of 5 bases from V and 8 bases from J, the junction contained 9 bases not matched to a gene.

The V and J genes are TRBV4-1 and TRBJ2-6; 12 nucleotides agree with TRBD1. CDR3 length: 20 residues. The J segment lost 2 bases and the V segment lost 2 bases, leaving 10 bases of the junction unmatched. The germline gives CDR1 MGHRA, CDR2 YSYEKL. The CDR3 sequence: CASSQRGDRGPGAGANVLTF. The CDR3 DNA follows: TGCGCCAGCAGCCAAAGGGGGGACAGGGGGCCTGGGGCTGGGGCCAACGTCCTGACTTTC.

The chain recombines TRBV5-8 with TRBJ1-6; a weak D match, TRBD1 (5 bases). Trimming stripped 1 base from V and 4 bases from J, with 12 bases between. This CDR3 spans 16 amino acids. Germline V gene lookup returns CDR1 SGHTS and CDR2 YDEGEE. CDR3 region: CASSLSGGTYNSPLHF. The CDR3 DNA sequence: TGTGCCAGCAGCTTGTCCGGGGGTACTTATAATTCACCCCTCCACTTT.

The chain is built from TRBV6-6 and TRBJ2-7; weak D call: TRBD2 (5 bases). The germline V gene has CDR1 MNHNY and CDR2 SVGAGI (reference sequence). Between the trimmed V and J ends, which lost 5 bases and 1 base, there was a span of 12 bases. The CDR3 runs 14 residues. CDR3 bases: TGTGCCAGCAGTGAGGGCAGGAGATCCTACGAGCAGTACTTC. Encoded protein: CASSEGRRSYEQYF.

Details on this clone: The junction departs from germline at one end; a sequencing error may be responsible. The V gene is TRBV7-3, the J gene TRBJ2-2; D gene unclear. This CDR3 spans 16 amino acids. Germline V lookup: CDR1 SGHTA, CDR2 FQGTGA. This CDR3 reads CASSLFDHANTGELFF. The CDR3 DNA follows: TGTGCCAGCAGCTTATTTGATCACGCGAATACCGGGGAGCTGTTTTTT.

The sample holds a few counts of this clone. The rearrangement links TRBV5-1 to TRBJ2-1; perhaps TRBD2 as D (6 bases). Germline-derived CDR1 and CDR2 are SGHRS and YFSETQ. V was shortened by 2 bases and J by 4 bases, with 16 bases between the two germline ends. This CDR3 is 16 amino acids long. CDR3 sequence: CASSFRGRSGYNEQFF. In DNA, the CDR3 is TGCGCCAGCAGCTTCCGGGGGAGGAGTGGGTACAATGAGCAGTTCTTC.

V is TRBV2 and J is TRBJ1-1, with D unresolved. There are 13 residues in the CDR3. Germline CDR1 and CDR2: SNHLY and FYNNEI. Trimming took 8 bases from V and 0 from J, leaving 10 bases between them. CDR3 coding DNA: TGTGCCAGCGACAAACACCTGAACACTGAAGCTTTCTTT. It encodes CASDKHLNTEAFF.

The CDR3 DNA sequence: TGTGCCAGCAGCACGGGACTAAACACCGGGGAGCTGTTTTTT. It is translated as CASSTGLNTGELFF. The J gene is TRBJ2-2, the V gene TRBV7-3; 7 nucleotides agree with TRBD2. Trimming took 5 bases from V and 2 from J; bases not matched to a gene: 2. There are 14 residues in the CDR3. Germline values: CDR1 SGHTA, CDR2 FQGTGA.

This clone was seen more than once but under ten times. The CDR3 nucleotides are TGTGCCAGCAGTGAAGCCCGGACAGGGACCCACGAGCAGTACTTC. It is translated as CASSEARTGTHEQYF. The rearrangement uses TRBV6-1 and TRBJ2-7, with 8 bases that match TRBD1. In germline, CDR1 is MNHNS, CDR2 SASEGT. This CDR3 is 15 amino acids long. With 0 bases clipped from V and 5 bases from J, the junction kept 6 bases outside the gene matches.

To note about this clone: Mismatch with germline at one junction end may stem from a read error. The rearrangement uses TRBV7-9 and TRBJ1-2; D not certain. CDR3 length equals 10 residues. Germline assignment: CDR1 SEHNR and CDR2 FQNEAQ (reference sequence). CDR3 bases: TGTTCCAGCAGCTCCGAGGTCTACACCTTC. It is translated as CSSSSEVYTF.

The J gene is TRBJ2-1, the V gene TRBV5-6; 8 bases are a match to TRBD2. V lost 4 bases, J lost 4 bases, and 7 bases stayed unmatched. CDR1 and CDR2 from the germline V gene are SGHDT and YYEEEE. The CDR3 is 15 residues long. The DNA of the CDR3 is TGTGCCAGCAGCAGCTTAGCGGGGCGATACAATGAGCAGTTCTTC. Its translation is CASSSLAGRYNEQFF.

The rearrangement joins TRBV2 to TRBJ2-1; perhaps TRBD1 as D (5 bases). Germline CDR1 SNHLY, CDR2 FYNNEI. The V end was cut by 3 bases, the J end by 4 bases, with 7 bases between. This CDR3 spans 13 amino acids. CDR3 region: CASSETAYNEQFF. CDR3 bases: TGTGCCAGCAGTGAGACAGCTTACAATGAGCAGTTCTTC.

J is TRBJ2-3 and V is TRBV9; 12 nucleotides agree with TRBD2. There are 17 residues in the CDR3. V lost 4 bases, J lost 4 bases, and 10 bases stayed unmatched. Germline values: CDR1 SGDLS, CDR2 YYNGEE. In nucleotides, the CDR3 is TGTGCCAGCAGCTCCGGACTAGCGGGACCCACCCCAGATACGCAGTATTTT. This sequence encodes CASSSGLAGPTPDTQYF.

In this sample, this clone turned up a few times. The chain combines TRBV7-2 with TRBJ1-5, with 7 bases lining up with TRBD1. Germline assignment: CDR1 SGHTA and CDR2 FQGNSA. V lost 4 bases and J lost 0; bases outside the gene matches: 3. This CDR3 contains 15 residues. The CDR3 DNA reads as TGTGCCAGCAGCTCAGGGGGTTATAGCAATCAGCCCCAGCATTTT. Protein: CASSSGGYSNQPQHF.

The DNA of the CDR3 is TGTGCCAGCAGCCCAGGAATTCGTATGGAGACCCAGTACTTC. It specifies CASSPGIRMETQYF. The chain has TRBV7-9 and TRBJ2-5; no firm D call. CDR3 length: 14 amino acids. The V end lost 5 bases, the J end lost 5 bases, and 15 bases lay between the germline ends. The V gene's germline CDR1 is SEHNR and CDR2 FQNEAQ (reference sequence).

The CDR3 protein is CASSQEWRIGNTEAFF. The DNA for the CDR3 is TGCGCCAGCAGCCAAGAGTGGCGGATCGGGAACACTGAAGCTTTCTTT. V is TRBV4-1 and J is TRBJ1-1, with D uncertain. Trimming left V 0 bases short and J 1 base short, with 12 bases between. Looked up from germline, CDR1 is MGHRA and CDR2 is YSYEKL. The CDR3 length is 16 residues.

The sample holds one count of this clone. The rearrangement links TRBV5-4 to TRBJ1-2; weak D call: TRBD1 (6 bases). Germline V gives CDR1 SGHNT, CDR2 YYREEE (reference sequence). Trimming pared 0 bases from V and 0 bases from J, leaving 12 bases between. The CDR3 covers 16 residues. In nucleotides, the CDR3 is TGTGCCAGCAGCTTGGACAGGGTGAAAGCTAACTATGGCTACACCTTC. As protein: CASSLDRVKANYGYTF.

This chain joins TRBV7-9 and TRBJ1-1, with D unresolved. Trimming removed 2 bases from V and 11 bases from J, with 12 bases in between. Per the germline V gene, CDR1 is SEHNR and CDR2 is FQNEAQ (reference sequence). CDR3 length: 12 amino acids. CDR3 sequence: CASSLTRGRAFF. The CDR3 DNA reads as TGTGCCAGCAGCTTAACTCGAGGGAGGGCTTTCTTT.